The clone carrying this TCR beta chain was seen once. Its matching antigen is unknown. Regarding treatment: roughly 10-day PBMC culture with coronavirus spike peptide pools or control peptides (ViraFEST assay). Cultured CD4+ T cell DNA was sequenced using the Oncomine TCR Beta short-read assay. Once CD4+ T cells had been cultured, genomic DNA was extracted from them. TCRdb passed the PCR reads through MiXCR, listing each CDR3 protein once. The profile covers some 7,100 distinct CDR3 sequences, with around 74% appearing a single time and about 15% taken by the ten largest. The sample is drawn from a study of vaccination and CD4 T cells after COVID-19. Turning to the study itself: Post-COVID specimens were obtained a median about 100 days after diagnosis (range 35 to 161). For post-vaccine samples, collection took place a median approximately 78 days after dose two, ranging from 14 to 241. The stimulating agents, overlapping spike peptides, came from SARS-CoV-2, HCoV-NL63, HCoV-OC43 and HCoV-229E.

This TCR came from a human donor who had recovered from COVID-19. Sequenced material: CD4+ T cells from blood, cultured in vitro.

CDR3 in amino acids: CASSLVPMNTEAFF. As DNA, the CDR3 is TGTGCCAGCAGCTTAGTTCCCATGAACACTGAAGCTTTCTTT. The chain couples TRBV7-2 to TRBJ1-1; D is ambiguous. Looked up from germline, CDR1 is SGHTA and CDR2 is FQGNSA. The CDR3 sequence is 14 residues long. Trimming removed 1 base from V and 0 bases from J, with 6 bases in between.